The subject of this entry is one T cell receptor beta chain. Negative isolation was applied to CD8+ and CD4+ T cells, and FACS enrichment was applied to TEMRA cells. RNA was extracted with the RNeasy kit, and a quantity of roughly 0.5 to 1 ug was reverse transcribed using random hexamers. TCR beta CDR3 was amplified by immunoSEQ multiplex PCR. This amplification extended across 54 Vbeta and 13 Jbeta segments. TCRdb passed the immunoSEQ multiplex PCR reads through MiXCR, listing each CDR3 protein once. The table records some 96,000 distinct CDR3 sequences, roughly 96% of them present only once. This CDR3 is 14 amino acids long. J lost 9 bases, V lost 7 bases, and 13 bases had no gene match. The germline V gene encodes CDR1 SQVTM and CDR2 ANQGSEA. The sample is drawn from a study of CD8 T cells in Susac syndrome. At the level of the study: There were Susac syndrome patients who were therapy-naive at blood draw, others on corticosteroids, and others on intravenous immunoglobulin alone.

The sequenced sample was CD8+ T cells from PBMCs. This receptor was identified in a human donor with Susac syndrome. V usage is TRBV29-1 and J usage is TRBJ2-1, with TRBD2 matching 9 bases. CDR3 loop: CSARVSGGGGEQFF. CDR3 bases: TGCAGCGCCCGTGTTAGCGGGGGCGGCGGTGAGCAGTTCTTC.